The TCR beta chain under discussion was sequenced for a study of blood T cell repertoires in COVID-19. Overall study context: PBMCs, B-cell-depleted T cells, or T cells were the source of the cDNA or gDNA that made up the material.

This CDR3 has 14 residues. Looked up from germline, CDR1 is MNHEY and CDR2 is SVGAGI. Trimming took off 10 bases at V and 7 bases at J, with 23 bases between the two ends. Per the original data handling: Reference gene primers were amplified, and this amplification served to estimate nucleated cell counts. Method: immunoSEQ multiplex PCR; TCRdb's copy keeps in-frame clones and lacks some. The V and J calls and the clone size are those of that table, but D and trimming were determined from the DNA. The sample consists of 150,000 to 160,000 clones, about 79% of them appearing once. Sequenced input: peripheral blood. This receptor was obtained from a woman in her 50s with acute or convalescent COVID-19. V usage is TRBV6-5 and J usage is TRBJ2-7, with TRBD2 as a possible D gene (5 bases). CDR3 region: CATLELAVPGEQYF. The CDR3 bases are TGTGCCACCCTCGAGCTAGCTGTTCCCGGGGAGCAGTACTTC.